The rows below give T cell receptor beta chains drawn from one sample of a study of T cell responses to AZD1222 COVID-19 vaccine. The protocol was immunoSEQ multiplex PCR, while the TCRdb copy is restricted to in-frame clones and leaves out a portion. The data show about 56,000 clones, 70% to 90% seen once. This sample comprised peripheral blood, obtained on day 0 of AZD1222 vaccination. The source is an adult in good health. Each CDR3 is given with its conserved first and last residue.

>TRBV19|TRBJ1-5
CASSNDRDQPQHF
>TRBV30|TRBJ2-5
CAWTLGQGVGETQYF
>TRBV19|TRBJ1-2
CASSARQFYGYTF
>TRBV27|TRBJ1-2
CASSPQQGVSHGYTF
>TRBV6-5|TRBJ1-2
CASSYRLRGLGGYTF
>TRBV11-2|TRBJ2-1
CASSLDEGEQFF
>TRBV4-2|TRBJ1-4
CASSPIKGTNEKLFF
>TRBV4-1|TRBJ1-1
CASTEAGQPNTEAFF
>TRBV28|TRBJ1-5
CASSSMTGVNQPQHF
>TRBV6-5|TRBJ1-5
CASRTGQGYNQPQHF
>TRBV18|TRBJ1-2
CASSPTGSYGYTF
>TRBV28|TRBJ1-6
CASKTGTGVSYNSPLHF
>TRBV11-3|TRBJ1-1
CASSLLTGSGLDTEAFF
>TRBV5-1|TRBJ1-3
CASSLNVLSGNTIYF
>TRBV5-1|TRBJ1-2
CASSLGTGAFGYTF
>TRBV5-4|TRBJ2-2
CASSQEWESGELFF
>TRBV2|TRBJ2-2
CASRIRTVQTGELFF
>TRBV6-5|TRBJ1-2
CASRDFRGHGYTF
>TRBV10-3|TRBJ1-1
CAISGGTDEAFF
>TRBV27|TRBJ1-5
CASSNQRQGGNQPQHF
>TRBV5-1|TRBJ2-6
CASSPATGGSGANVLTF
>TRBV3-1/TRBV3-2|TRBJ2-2
CASSQGPRGHTGELFF
>TRBV2|TRBJ2-1
CASSNSTVYNEQFF
>TRBV10-1|TRBJ1-5
CASRHRGHQPQHF
>TRBV2|TRBJ2-5
CASSENRVESETQYF
>TRBV7-2|TRBJ2-1
CASSFGLAGVDEQFF
>TRBV5-6|TRBJ2-7
CASSPGTGFHEQYF
>TRBV19|TRBJ2-3
CASSSQGGTDTQYF
>TRBV6-7|TRBJ1-4
CASSPLTGANEKLFF
>TRBV4-2|TRBJ1-5
CASSPRPGAEGNQPQHF
>TRBV27|TRBJ1-2
CASSLYQGRSYGYTF
>TRBV10-1|TRBJ1-5
CASSHEGALYDQPQHF
>TRBV6-6|TRBJ2-1
CASSPGGTGGLNEQFF
>TRBV24-1|TRBJ1-2
CATKGARDYGYTF
>TRBV3-1/TRBV3-2|TRBJ2-4
CASSQVSVKGTLAKNIQYF
>TRBV19|TRBJ2-2
CASTPQYTGELFF
>TRBV11-2|TRBJ2-1
CASSLDRRSQFF
>TRBV11-3|TRBJ2-7
CASSLSRGNEQYF
>TRBV9|TRBJ2-1
CASSGRNEQFF
>TRBV19|TRBJ2-7
CASSRTGSTSYEQYF
>TRBV7-3|TRBJ2-7
CASSLTPRTGDKTYEQYF
>TRBV11-2|TRBJ1-5
CASIARGSNQPQHF
>TRBV5-1|TRBJ2-2
CASSLEGRTGELFF
>TRBV2|TRBJ1-5
CASWRGSSNQPQHF
>TRBV28|TRBJ2-7
CASRTAGTDFNEQYF
>TRBV5-4|TRBJ1-6
CASSFWGGGSPLHF
>TRBV5-1|TRBJ1-4
CASSLEATGGENEKLFF